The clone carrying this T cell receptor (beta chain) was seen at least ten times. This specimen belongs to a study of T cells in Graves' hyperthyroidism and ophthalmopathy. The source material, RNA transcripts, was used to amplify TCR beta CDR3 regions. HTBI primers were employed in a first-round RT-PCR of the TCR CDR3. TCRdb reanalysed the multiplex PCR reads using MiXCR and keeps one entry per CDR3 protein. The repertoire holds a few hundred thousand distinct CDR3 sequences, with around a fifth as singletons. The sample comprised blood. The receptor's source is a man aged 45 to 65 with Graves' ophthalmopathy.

CDR3 DNA: TGCGCCAGCAGCTTGGTTCAGGGAAGCTACAATGAGCAGTTCTTC. Its protein is CASSLVQGSYNEQFF. This chain uses TRBV5-1 with TRBJ2-1; TRBD1 is a possible D gene (5 bases). Germline V gene lookup returns CDR1 SGHRS and CDR2 YFSETQ. V lost 0 bases to trimming and J lost 3 bases, with 10 bases between them. The CDR3 is 15 amino acids. The whole variable domain, remainder taken from reference TRBV5-1 and TRBJ2-1, is KAGVTQTPRYLIKTRGQQVTLSCSPISGHRSVSWYQQTPGQGLQFLFEYFSETQRNKGNFPGRFSGRQFSNSRSEMNVSTLELGDSALYLCASSLVQGSYNEQFFGPGTRLTVL.